The rows below give T cell receptor beta chains drawn from one sample of a study of CD8+ T cells in alopecia areata. Assay: immunoSEQ multiplex PCR; the TCRdb copy retains only in-frame clones and omits some. The sample consists of 90,000 to 150,000 clones, about three fifths of them appearing once. Sequenced here: CD8+ T cells sorted from blood, sampled at week 4, from a patient treated with tofacitinib. The receptors come from a human donor with alopecia areata. The CDR3 runs from the conserved cysteine through the conserved F or W. The order of the fields is V gene, clone size, D gene, J gene, CDR3 protein, CDR3 DNA. D genes are given only for firm matches. Clone size is given for some rows only: seen once, a few or many times, or a class if the clone is expanded.

TRBV2,.,.,TRBJ1-6,CASSDPLQWEEGLNNSPLHF,TGTGCCAGCAGTGATCCGCTTCAGTGGGAGGAGGGGCTCAATAATTCACCCCTCCACTTT
TRBV11-2,.,.,TRBJ2-5,CASSLYGVQETQYF,TGTGCCAGCAGCTTATACGGGGTACAAGAGACCCAGTACTTC
TRBV29-1,.,.,TRBJ2-7,CSVEALSGPYYEQYF,TGCAGCGTTGAAGCCCTAAGTGGGCCTTATTACGAGCAGTACTTC
TRBV27,once,.,TRBJ2-5,CASSPTSYGETQYF,TGTGCCAGCAGCCCCACCTCCTATGGGGAGACCCAGTACTTC
TRBV4-1,.,.,TRBJ1-1,CASSQGAYIELAVEAFF,TGCGCCAGCAGCCAAGGAGCCTACATCGAATTAGCGGTTGAAGCTTTCTTT
TRBV9,.,.,TRBJ2-7,CASSVDPGPGYEQYF,TGTGCCAGCAGCGTAGACCCGGGGCCTGGGTACGAGCAGTACTTC
TRBV4-1,.,.,TRBJ1-5,CASSQREQGSNQPQHF,TGCGCCAGCAGCCAGAGGGAACAGGGCAGCAATCAGCCCCAGCATTTT
TRBV21-1,few,.,TRBJ2-7,CASSKSGEREQYF,TGTGCCAGCAGCAAAAGCGGGGAGCGGGAGCAGTACTTC
TRBV29-1,few,.,TRBJ1-2,CSVDSAEPYGYTF,TGCAGCGTTGATAGTGCCGAGCCCTATGGCTACACCTTC
TRBV29-1,.,.,TRBJ2-5,CSVEGRGRETQYF,TGCAGCGTTGAAGGGCGGGGTAGGGAGACCCAGTACTTC
TRBV30,few,TRBD1,TRBJ1-5,CAWSVGQGDESNQPQHF,TGTGCCTGGAGTGTTGGACAGGGGGATGAGAGCAATCAGCCCCAGCATTTT
TRBV29-1,.,.,TRBJ1-4,CSVENRRATGNEKLFF,TGCAGCGTGGAGAACAGGCGTGCTACGGGGAATGAAAAACTGTTTTTT
TRBV2,.,.,TRBJ2-7,CASSGSYEQYF,TGTGCCAGCAGTGGTTCCTACGAGCAGTACTTC
TRBV30,.,.,TRBJ1-5,CAWRPGGNQPQHF,TGTGCCTGGAGACCGGGGGGCAATCAGCCCCAGCATTTT
TRBV15,.,TRBD2,TRBJ2-7,CATSSWTSGDFTYEQYF,TGTGCCACCAGCAGCTGGACTAGCGGGGACTTCACCTACGAGCAGTACTTC
TRBV30,.,TRBD2,TRBJ2-7,CAWSVLAGSYEQYF,TGTGCCTGGAGTGTCCTAGCGGGATCCTACGAGCAGTACTTC
TRBV27,.,TRBD2,TRBJ2-3,CASSLLAGDEDTQYF,TGTGCCAGCAGTCTACTAGCGGGGGATGAAGATACGCAGTATTTT
TRBV30,.,TRBD1,TRBJ1-1,CASPQGAIGGEAFF,TGTGCCTCCCCACAGGGGGCAATTGGAGGGGAAGCTTTCTTT
TRBV25-1,.,.,TRBJ2-2,CASSEYGQGLNTGELFF,TGTGCCAGCAGTGAATACGGGCAGGGTCTGAACACCGGGGAGCTGTTTTTT
TRBV13,few,TRBD1,TRBJ2-1,CASSAAGTGGSEQFF,TGTGCCAGCAGCGCTGCCGGGACAGGGGGAAGTGAGCAGTTCTTC
TRBV29-1,once,TRBD1,TRBJ2-1,CSVEDLRTGGNEQFF,TGCAGCGTTGAAGATCTTCGGACAGGGGGCAATGAGCAGTTCTTC
TRBV2,.,TRBD1,TRBJ2-5,CASSPGTGRETQYF,TGTGCCAGCAGTCCTGGGACAGGGCGGGAGACCCAGTACTTC